This T cell receptor beta chain was profiled in a study of T cell responses to AZD1222 COVID-19 vaccine. Study-wide results and caveats: After two AZD1222 doses, spike-specific TCR breadth and depth rose versus day 0. Just a handful of people given AZD1222 tested seropositive at baseline.

Produced via immunoSEQ multiplex PCR; TCRdb's table is partial and in-frame only. The sample has about 90,000 clones; approximately 85% are singletons. This clone appeared once. Antigen specificity is unknown. V lost 0 bases and J lost 2, with 8 bases in between. CDR3 length equals 14 residues. From germline, CDR1 is LNHNV and CDR2 YYDKDF (reference sequence). This specimen was peripheral blood, taken on day 0 of AZD1222 vaccination. The chain combines TRBV15 with TRBJ2-7; D may match TRBD1 or TRBD2 (5 bases each). The source of this sequence is an adult in good health. The CDR3 nucleotides read TGTGCCACCAGCAGAGAGGGGACCCCCTACGAGCAGTACTTC. It codes for CATSREGTPYEQYF.